Each of the 3 T cell receptor beta chains below was sequenced from the same sample in a study of T cells in localized non-small cell lung cancer. Data came from immunoSEQ multiplex PCR; TCRdb stores just in-frame clones and leaves some out. This sample has about 21,000 clones; over 75% occur once, and the top ten carry about 15%. The sample consisted of PBMCs, taken before any cancer treatment. The receptors were gathered from a woman aged 40 to 75 with stage II squamous cell lung carcinoma.

The chain is built from TRBV5-6 and TRBJ2-1; 13 nucleotides agree with TRBD2. CDR1 and CDR2 (germline): SGHDT, YYEEEE. V was pared by 3 bases and J by 3 bases, with 6 bases of the junction left unmatched. The CDR3 covers 17 residues. Here the CDR3 reads CASSSATSGRFYNEQFF. Written as DNA, the CDR3 is TGTGCCAGCAGCTCTGCGACTAGCGGGAGGTTCTACAATGAGCAGTTCTTC.

The chain is built from TRBV27 and TRBJ2-1, with D perhaps matching TRBD2 (6 bases). Trimming pared 4 bases from V and 7 bases from J, leaving 17 bases between. The CDR3 loop spans 15 amino acids. Germline values: CDR1 MNHEY, CDR2 SMNVEV (reference sequence). Here the CDR3 DNA reads TGTGCCAGCAGTTCCCGGGGGTTTGATCGGAATGAGCAGTTCTTC. The encoded protein is CASSSRGFDRNEQFF.

This chain uses TRBV27 with TRBJ2-7; a possible D gene is TRBD1 (5 bases). Germline V gene lookup returns CDR1 MNHEY and CDR2 SMNVEV (reference sequence). Trimming stripped 2 bases from V and 7 bases from J, with 21 bases between. The CDR3 has 16 amino acids. The DNA of the CDR3 is TGTGCCAGCAGTTTAAGGGGCGTAAGTCCCTTTGGGGAGCAGTACTTC. Encoded protein: CASSLRGVSPFGEQYF.